This TCR beta chain was identified in a study of cytomegalovirus exposure and HLA in healthy donors. The PCR was carried out with 60 Vbeta primers and 13 Jbeta primers. TCRdb's copy holds only in-frame clones and misses some; the assay was immunoSEQ multiplex PCR. In the table there are around 180,000 clones, about 77% of which are singletons. This sequence was found in a woman aged 25 to 39 in good health and CMV-seropositive. Sequencing input: PBMCs.

The CDR3 loop reads CASSLQSGASYNSPLHF. In DNA form, the CDR3 reads TGTGCCAGCAGTTTACAGTCTGGGGCCTCCTATAATTCACCCCTCCACTTT. J is TRBJ1-6 and V is TRBV9; possibly TRBD1 for D (5 bases). This CDR3 is built from 17 residues. Germline CDR1 and CDR2: SGDLS and YYNGEE. The V gene lost 5 bases and the J gene lost 0 bases, with 15 bases spanning the gap.